This T cell receptor (beta chain) was captured in a study of T-cell memory formation after mild COVID-19. TCRdb processed the 5' RACE reads anew with MiXCR; each CDR3 protein has one entry. This table holds around 90,000 distinct CDR3 sequences, less than 15% found once. This clonotype was detected ten times or more. Its antigen is not identified. Overall study results and limits: Contracting CD4+ clones were located mainly in CM and EM, and CD8+ clones in EMRA.

The CDR3 runs 14 residues. V was clipped by 5 bases and J by 1 base, with 11 bases between them. Germline values: CDR1 SEHNR, CDR2 FQNEAQ (reference sequence). This clonotype was sampled from a young man who had mild COVID-19 (a few samples of this study predate the infection). Cell type and time point are not known. The gene calls are TRBV7-9 and TRBJ1-1, with D unresolved. The sample taken for sequencing was PBMCs or a T cell subset sorted from them (not recorded which). DNA of the CDR3: TGTGCCAGCAGCGCCCCAACATCGAACACTGAAGCTTTCTTT. It is translated as CASSAPTSNTEAFF.